This T cell receptor (beta chain) originates from a study of blood T cells in healthy people across ages. The use of a sample-barcoded 5' primer and a J-beta primer mix characterized a second PCR of roughly 6 to 11 cycles. TCRdb ran MiXCR on the 5' RACE reads and lists one entry per CDR3 protein. The table has about 1.1 million distinct CDR3 sequences, roughly two fifths seen once. V shed 6 bases, J shed 0 bases, and the junction held 6 bases outside the gene matches. The CDR3 runs to 15 residues. Germline V gives CDR1 SGHAT, CDR2 FQNNGV. The source material was blood. This sequence was found in a young man in good health. The chain couples TRBV11-2 to TRBJ2-3, with 7 bases lining up with TRBD1. The CDR3 coding sequence is TGTGCCAGCAGGCGACAGGGCCTTAGCACAGATACGCAGTATTTT. Translating gives CASRRQGLSTDTQYF.